The 10 T cell receptor beta chains reported below all come from one sample, sequenced in a study of shared clonotypes between healthy human individuals (dated by TCRdb to between 2020 and 2021). The method was the immunoSEQ multiplex PCR assay. Entries here come from immuneACCESS through TCRdb and include only in-frame sequences with V and J called. Some clones fail to appear in such tables; in the studies checked, an unresolved V gene covers under half of the shortfall, and the cause of the remainder is unknown. For this sample the table gives some 2,500,000 clones, of which 93% were detected only once. Approximately 0.36% of the sample rests with the top ten. The sequenced material came from naive CD4+ T cells from PBMCs. Sample cell subset or site, as interpreted from the label and publication: CD45RA+ positively selected. These TCRs come from a man younger than 30 in good health. Some clones in this sample may be carry-over from other donors' samples.

This clone was recorded a few times. The J gene is TRBJ2-1, the V gene TRBV28; D is ambiguous. The germline CDR1 and CDR2 sequences are MDHEN and SYDVKM. The CDR3 extends over 13 amino acids. Trimming pared 8 bases from V and 7 bases from J, leaving 15 bases between. The CDR3 DNA follows: TGTGCCAGCGGCCGCCACCTTGTGAATGAGCAGTTCTTC. As protein: CASGRHLVNEQFF. The full variable domain, its missing parts supplied by reference TRBV28 and TRBJ2-1, is DVKVTQSSRYLVKRTGEKVFLECVQDMDHENMFWYRQDPGLGLRLIYFSYDVKMKEKGDIPEGYSVSREKKERFSLILESASTNQTSMYLCASGRHLVNEQFFGPGTRLTVL.

This chain joins TRBV6-4 and TRBJ1-1; no definite D call. Germline CDR1 and CDR2: MRHNA and SNTAGT. The ends were cut back, 2 bases at V and 8 bases at J, with 12 bases in the middle. CDR3 length equals 13 residues. CDR3 bases: TGTGCCAGCAGTGACAGACATGATGTAGAAGCTTTCTTT. Translating it yields CASSDRHDVEAFF.

This clone was seen only once. Other DNA variants within this sample encode the same CDR3. The genes are TRBV28 and TRBJ1-5, with unresolved D. CDR1 and CDR2 (germline): MDHEN, SYDVKM. The length of the CDR3 is 16 residues. V gave up 3 bases and J gave up 0 bases, with 12 bases separating them. For the CDR3, the DNA is TGTGCCAGCAGTTTGGAACAAGCTTATAGCAATCAGCCCCAGCATTTT. This translates into CASSLEQAYSNQPQHF.

The V call is TRBV4-3, the J call TRBJ1-6; D not resolved. The V gene lost 1 base and the J gene lost 9 bases, with 13 bases spanning the gap. CDR1 and CDR2 from the germline V gene are LGHNA and YSLEER. The CDR3 is 15 amino acids. The CDR3 bases are TGCGCCAGCAGCCAAGGGATCGCTGCGGGTTCACCCCTCCACTTT. Protein: CASSQGIAAGSPLHF.

The count of this clone is one. This rearrangement joins TRBV28 to TRBJ1-5; 8 bases align to TRBD1. Trimming at V came to 6 bases and at J to 9 bases, leaving 4 bases not matched to a gene. This CDR3 has 12 amino acids. The V gene's germline CDR1 is MDHEN and CDR2 SYDVKM. Here the CDR3 reads CASSQGARPQHF. The CDR3 DNA sequence: TGTGCCAGCAGCCAGGGGGCTCGGCCCCAGCATTTT.

The chain links TRBV11-2 to TRBJ1-3; no reliable D call. This CDR3 spans 12 amino acids. Germline V gene data show CDR1 as SGHAT and CDR2 as FQNNGV. V was cut by 5 bases and J by 7 bases, with 9 bases left in between. CDR3 sequence: CASSVGVNTIYF. The CDR3 DNA is TGTGCCAGCAGCGTTGGGGTTAACACCATATATTTT.

V is TRBV6-1 and J is TRBJ2-6; TRBD2 is a possible D gene (6 bases). V was pared by 9 bases and J by 4 bases, with 10 bases between. The CDR3 has 13 residues. Germline V gene sequence: CDR1 MNHNS, CDR2 SASEGT. CDR3 protein: CASGGLGANVLTF. The CDR3 nucleotides read TGTGCCAGTGGGGGGTTGGGGGCCAACGTCCTGACTTTC.

On this clone itself: The sample carries other DNA sequences with the same CDR3. The chain couples TRBV6-6 to TRBJ2-7, with a weak D call TRBD2 (6 bases). V gave up 0 bases and J gave up 3 bases, with 9 bases separating them. The CDR3 runs to 14 residues. The germline CDR1 and CDR2 sequences are MNHNY and SVGAGI (reference sequence). DNA for the CDR3: TGTGCCAGCAGTTACTCGGGGGGAAGCTACGAGCAGTACTTC. Protein sequence: CASSYSGGSYEQYF.

The chain links TRBV4-1 to TRBJ2-7; no reliable D call. CDR1 MGHRA and CDR2 YSYEKL come from the germline V gene. Trimming shortened V by 1 base and J by 6 bases, and 4 bases separated the two germline ends. The CDR3 length is 11 residues. The CDR3 nucleotides read TGCGCCAGCAGCCAAGGGTCCGAGCAGTACTTC. Translating gives CASSQGSEQYF.

V usage is TRBV2 and J usage is TRBJ1-5; D is ambiguous. The germline gives CDR1 SNHLY, CDR2 FYNNEI. CDR3 size: 15 residues. The V end lost 5 bases, the J end lost 0 bases, and 11 bases lay between the germline ends. CDR3 amino acids: CASSRAGHSNQPQHF. In nucleotides, the CDR3 is TGTGCCAGCAGTAGGGCAGGTCATAGCAATCAGCCCCAGCATTTT.